These 2 T cell receptor beta chains were all obtained from the same sample, sequenced in a study of T cells expressing NK-cell markers. TCRdb reanalyzed the 5' RACE reads, giving one entry per CDR3 protein sequence and no DNA. The record lists some 500,000 distinct CDR3 sequences, of which the ten most abundant hold under 1.5%. Source material: blood T cells: a sorted CD56 or NKG2C T cell subset, CD4+ or CD8+ T cells, or bulk PBMC T cells (not recorded which). Receptor source: a woman aged 45-59 years in good health.

The V gene is TRBV29-1, the J gene TRBJ2-3; TCRdb gives TRBD2 as the D gene, but with no DNA this cannot be confirmed. Per the germline V gene, CDR1 is SQVTM and CDR2 is ANQGSEA. There are 12 residues in the CDR3. The CDR3 loop reads CSAGRVADTQYF.

The chain recombines TRBV5-4 with TRBJ1-2. The germline CDR1 and CDR2 sequences are SGHNT and YYREEE (reference sequence). This CDR3 contains 14 residues. The CDR3 sequence: CASSLAVETYGYTF.